This TCR beta chain is from a study of cytomegalovirus exposure and HLA in healthy donors. Findings and caveats of the study: Overall, approximately 150 TCR beta chains were annotated as cytomegalovirus-associated. As a later analysis revealed, the rate of TCR association differed by HLA locus, with DRB1 most and HLA-C fewest. CMV serostatus stood as the only immune exposure information on hand.

This PCR relied on a set of 60 Vbeta primers and 13 Jbeta primers. Here immunoSEQ multiplex PCR was the method, and the copy in TCRdb shows in-frame clones only, minus some. This table has 220,000 or so clones, 70% to 85% appearing once. As for this clone: Its antigen is still unknown.

The CDR3 runs 13 residues. V was trimmed by 7 bases and J by 0 bases, leaving 7 bases between them. In germline, CDR1 is SNHLY, CDR2 FYNNEI. This sequence originates from a male donor in good health and CMV-seronegative. The V call is TRBV2, the J call TRBJ1-5; D unclear. Input material: PBMCs. The CDR3 loop reads CASKHSSNQPQHF. The CDR3 DNA sequence: TGTGCCAGCAAGCACAGTAGCAATCAGCCCCAGCATTTT.